The clone carrying this T cell receptor (beta chain) is medium-sized in the sample. The antigen remains unidentified. The data belong to a study of vaccination effects on CD4 cells after COVID-19. Study at large: Two recovered convalescent patients were sampled 16 days and one week pre-vaccination.

Profiling relied on immunoSEQ multiplex PCR, and the TCRdb table lists in-frame clones only, not all of them. The sample shows under 70,000 clones, about 77% of them seen only once. Expansion with viral peptide pools was applied to antigen-specific CD4+ T cells by the ViraFEST assay prior to sequencing. Having been cultured for less than 12 days, the cells underwent CD4+ T cell isolation. PCR-confirmed SARS-CoV-2 infection occurred in the person between March and December 2020. Wells each received 2.2 million or so PBMC, cultured with approximately 9 IU/ml IL-2 and around 10 ug/ml peptides. The negative control culture used an HIV-1 Nef peptide pool. Days 3 and 7 were when half the medium was replaced with IL-2 medium. V shed 2 bases and J shed 3 bases, with 10 bases lying between them. Per germline, CDR1 KGHSH and CDR2 LQKENI. The CDR3 extends over 14 amino acids.

This sequence joins TRBV18 and TRBJ2-5; D not certain. Sequences were derived from CD4+ T cells from PBMCs cultured with HIV peptides, sampled before COVID-19 vaccination. Documented subset: HIV-1 Nef peptide pool negative control/reference culture. The source of this sequence is a human donor who had a prior SARS-CoV-2 infection. The CDR3 DNA follows: TGTGCCAGCTCACCAGTGGGGTCTAAAGAGACCCAGTACTTC. This codes for CASSPVGSKETQYF. Variable domain in full (rest from reference TRBV18 and TRBJ2-5): NAGVMQNPRHLVRRRGQEARLRCSPMKGHSHVYWYRQLPEEGLKFMVYLQKENIIDESGMPKERFSAEFPKEGPSILRIQQVVRGDSAAYFCASSPVGSKETQYFGPGTRLLVL.